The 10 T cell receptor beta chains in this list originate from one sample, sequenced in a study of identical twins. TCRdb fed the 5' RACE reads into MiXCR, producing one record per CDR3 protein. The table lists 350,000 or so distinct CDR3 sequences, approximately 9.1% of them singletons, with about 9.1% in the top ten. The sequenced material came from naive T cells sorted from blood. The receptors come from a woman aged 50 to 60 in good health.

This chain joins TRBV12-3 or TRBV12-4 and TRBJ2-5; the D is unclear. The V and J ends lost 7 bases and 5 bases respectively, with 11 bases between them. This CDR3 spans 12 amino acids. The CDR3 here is CASNSDVETQYF. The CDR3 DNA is TGTGCCAGCAATTCCGACGTGGAGACCCAGTACTTC.

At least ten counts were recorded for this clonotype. This CDR3 reads CASSYSEGSYEQYF. CDR3 DNA sequence: TGTGCCAGCAGTTACTCGGAGGGGTCCTACGAGCAGTACTTC. V gene TRBV6-5 combines with J gene TRBJ2-7, with a weak D call TRBD2 (6 bases). Germline CDR1 and CDR2: MNHEY and SVGAGI. The CDR3 is made up of 14 amino acids. V lost 0 bases and J lost 1, with 7 bases in between.

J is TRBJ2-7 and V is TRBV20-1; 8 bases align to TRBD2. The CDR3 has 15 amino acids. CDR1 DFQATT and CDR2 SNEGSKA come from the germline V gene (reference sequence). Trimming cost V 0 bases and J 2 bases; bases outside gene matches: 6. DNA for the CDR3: TGCAGTGCTAGAGATCCTCGGGAGGGACCCTACGAGCAGTACTTC. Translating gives CSARDPREGPYEQYF.

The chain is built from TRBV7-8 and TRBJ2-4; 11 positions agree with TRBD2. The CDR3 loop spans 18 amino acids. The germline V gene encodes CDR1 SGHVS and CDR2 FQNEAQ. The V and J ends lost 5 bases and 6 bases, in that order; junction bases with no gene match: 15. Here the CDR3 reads CASSQERPSGGTGNIQYF. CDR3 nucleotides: TGTGCCAGCAGCCAAGAGCGGCCTAGCGGGGGGACGGGAAACATTCAGTACTTC.

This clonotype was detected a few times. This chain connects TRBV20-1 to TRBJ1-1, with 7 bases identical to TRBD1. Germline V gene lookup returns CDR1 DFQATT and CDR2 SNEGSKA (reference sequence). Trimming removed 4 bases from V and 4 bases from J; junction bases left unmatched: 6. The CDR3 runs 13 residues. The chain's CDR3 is CSATNPGGTEAFF. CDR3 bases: TGCAGTGCTACGAACCCAGGGGGCACTGAAGCTTTCTTT.

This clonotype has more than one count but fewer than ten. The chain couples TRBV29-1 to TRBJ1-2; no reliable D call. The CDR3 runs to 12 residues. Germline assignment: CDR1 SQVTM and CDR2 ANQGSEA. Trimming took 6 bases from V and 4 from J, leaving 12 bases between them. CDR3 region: CSVKPTSYGYTF. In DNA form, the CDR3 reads TGCAGCGTGAAGCCGACAAGCTATGGCTACACCTTC.

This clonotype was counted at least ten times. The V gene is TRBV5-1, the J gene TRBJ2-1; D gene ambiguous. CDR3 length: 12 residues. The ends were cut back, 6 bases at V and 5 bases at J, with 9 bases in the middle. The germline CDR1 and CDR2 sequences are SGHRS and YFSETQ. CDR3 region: CASNDNHNEQFF. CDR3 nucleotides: TGCGCCAGCAACGACAACCACAATGAGCAGTTCTTC.

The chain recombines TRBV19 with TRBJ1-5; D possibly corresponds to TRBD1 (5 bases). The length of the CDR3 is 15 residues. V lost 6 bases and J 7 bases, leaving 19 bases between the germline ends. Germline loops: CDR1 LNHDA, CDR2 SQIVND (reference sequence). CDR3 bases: TGTGCCAGTAGCCTCTTAAGGGGCCAGTCGCAGCCCCAGCATTTT. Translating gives CASSLLRGQSQPQHF. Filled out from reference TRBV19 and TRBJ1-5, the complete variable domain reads DGGITQSPKYLFRKEGQNVTLSCEQNLNHDAMYWYRQDPGQGLRLIYYSQIVNDFQKGDIAEGYSVSREKKESFPLTVTSAQKNPTAFYLCASSLLRGQSQPQHFGDGTRLSIL.

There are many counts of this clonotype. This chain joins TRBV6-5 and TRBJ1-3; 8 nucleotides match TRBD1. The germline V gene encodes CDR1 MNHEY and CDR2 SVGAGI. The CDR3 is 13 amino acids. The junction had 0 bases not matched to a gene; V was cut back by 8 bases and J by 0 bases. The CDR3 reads CASGTGSGNTIYF. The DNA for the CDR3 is TGTGCCAGCGGGACAGGCTCTGGAAACACCATATATTTT.

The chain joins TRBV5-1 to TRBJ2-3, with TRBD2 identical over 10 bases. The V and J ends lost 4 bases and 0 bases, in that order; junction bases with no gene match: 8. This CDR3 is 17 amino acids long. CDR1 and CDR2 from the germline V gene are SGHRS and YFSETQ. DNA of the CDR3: TGCGCCAGCAGCACATGGACTAGCGGAGCTAGCACAGATACGCAGTATTTT. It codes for CASSTWTSGASTDTQYF.